This T cell receptor (beta chain) was obtained from a study of cytomegalovirus exposure and HLA in healthy donors. The study ran its PCR with 60 Vbeta and 13 Jbeta primers. TCRdb's table, derived via immunoSEQ multiplex PCR, lists solely in-frame clones and lacks some. The table records 200,000 to 250,000 clones, approximately 82% of them present only once. CDR3 size: 15 residues. V was clipped by 6 bases and J by 7 bases; unmatched bases: 9. Germline CDR1 ENHRY, CDR2 SYGVKD. Whole-study findings and limits: Excluded: some indistinguishable V segments such as TRBV6-2 and TRBV6-3. When a later analysis compared HLA-associated TCR beta chains with equally common others, the HLA-associated chains turned out to be more clonally expanded and to have lower generation probabilities. Associated with cytomegalovirus, according to the listing, were around 160 TCR beta chains.

In its sample, this clone was seen a few times. Its antigen is not known. The sequenced sample was PBMCs. This TCR was sampled from a man aged 18-30 years in good health and CMV-seronegative. The J gene is TRBJ1-4, the V gene TRBV10-3; 9 nucleotides agree with TRBD1. The CDR3 region is CAISATGTGSEKLFF. For the CDR3, the DNA is TGTGCCATCAGCGCGACCGGGACAGGGAGTGAAAAACTGTTTTTT.